A single TCR beta chain is shown here with its context. Its antigen is still unknown. Deletions cut 1 base from V and 0 bases from J, with 13 bases between. CDR1 SEHNR and CDR2 FQNEAQ come from the germline V gene (reference sequence). The length of the CDR3 is 18 residues. The assay was immunoSEQ multiplex PCR, and TCRdb's table has in-frame clones only and misses some. Among tens of thousands of clones listed, around 89% were seen once. The sample is drawn from a study of T cells in localized non-small cell lung cancer. Findings of the study overall: The study found T cell clonality highest in uninvolved adjacent lung, above tumor. Since sequencing was restricted to only one region of the tumor, intratumor heterogeneity remains a possibility. Longer overall survival accompanied higher blood T cell density. Detection in adjacent lung was observed for a median around 55 of the top 100 tumor clones.

The starting material was peripheral blood, obtained before any cancer treatment. V usage is TRBV7-9 and J usage is TRBJ1-6, with D tentatively TRBD1 (6 bases). The TCR sequence derives from a woman aged 40-75 years with stage I squamous cell lung carcinoma. The CDR3 region is CASSLGPRGSSYNSPLHF. CDR3 sequence (DNA): TGTGCCAGCAGCTTAGGGCCTAGGGGGAGCTCCTATAATTCACCCCTCCACTTT.